A single TCR beta chain is shown here with its context. Ten or more counts support this clonotype. What antigen it recognizes has not been identified. No base quality information exists; no much larger clone differs at one position. Taken from the germline V gene (reference sequence), the CDR1 and CDR2 loops are DFQATT and SNEGSKA. Measured from the cysteine to the phenylalanine, the CDR3 is 14 residues long. This entry keeps only the CDR3 DNA: 42 bases, framed from base 1. A distance of 11 bases separates the germline ends of V and J, which lose 1 base and 2 bases respectively. Ficoll-Paque density gradient centrifugation was used to isolate PBMCs. TCRdb records Illumina NovaSeq 6000 as the sequencer. TCRalpha and TCRbeta cDNA libraries were built by 5'RACE with constant-segment primers, adding sample barcodes and unique molecular identifiers. Trizol reagent was used to extract RNA from every sample. Library amplification was performed in two PCR steps, and a second sample barcode and Illumina TruSeq adapters were introduced in the second step. Libraries were sequenced on an Illumina NovaSeq with 2 x 150 bp paired-end reads. The study's processing was this. The reads were demultiplexed and collapsed into UMI-guided consensus sequences using migec v1.2.7. With mixcr v2.1.11, UMI consensuses were aligned to TRA and TRB V and J templates and assembled into clonotypes. Clonotypes were classified as expanded or contracted when called significant by both edgeR and NoisET, with noise models trained on biological replicates. edgeR calls used a false discovery rate-adjusted p below 0.01 and a log2 fold-change threshold of 1. PCA with hierarchical clustering of max-normalized trajectories of the 1000 most abundant clonotypes was used as exploratory dynamics analysis. Separately sequenced CD4+ and CD8+ repertoires were used to assign the CD4 or CD8 phenotype of responding clones. The public reads were quality trimmed at Q25 with fastp and then assembled into clones with MiXCR by TCRdb, keeping productive beta chains. Rows matching on CDR3 protein sequence are summarized as one entry with the most common DNA and genes. The V and J calls follow TCRdb's processing rather than the paper's. The sample table lists about 340,000 distinct CDR3 sequences, 20% to 25% of them with a count of one. Over 20% of the sample is held by the ten biggest clonotypes.

The sample belongs to a study of T-cell memory formation after mild COVID-19 (dated by TCRdb to the early 2020s). A note on the overall study: TCR sequence clusters from the two donors were found to be largely donor specific. In two donors, T-cell clones that expanded and contracted after mild COVID-19 were tracked by sequencing TCRalpha and TCRbeta repertoires over time. Two young, previously healthy adult volunteers, one female and one male, were included in the cohort. What the study reported, not specific to this receptor: SARS-CoV-2 specificity of the second-wave clones peaking on day 37 was not confirmed. Contracting CD4+ clones were located mainly in the CM and EM memory subsets, whereas CD8+ clones were found to be enriched in EMRA. From day 15 to 85, contracting clones showed balanced CD4/CD8 phenotypes, whereas a second wave of clones that expanded from day 15 to 37 leaned towards CD4+. Some responding clones were detected in pre-infection memory, suggesting pre-existing cross-reactive memory T cells joined the SARS-CoV-2 response. The study included only a couple of mild cases, and larger cohorts that include severe cases with pre-infection samples were judged to be necessary.

Sequenced material: PBMCs or a T cell subset sorted from them (not recorded which). The sequence was collected from a young man who had mild COVID-19 (a few samples of this study predate the infection). The sample titles of this study are shuffled in the database, so cell type and time point are left out; the donor was told from shared clones. Here the chain combines TRBV20-1 and TRBJ1-1; no D segment can be confidently identified. At the DNA level, the sequence is TGCAGTGCTAGAGCCGGCGCGGGCAACACTGAAGCTTTCTTT. This gives the protein CSARAGAGNTEAFF.